This TCR beta chain was found in a study of blood T cell repertoires in COVID-19. In the study overall: The origin of the acute and convalescent COVID-19 samples was the United States, Italy and Spain.

This CDR3 has 16 amino acids. J lost 8 bases, V lost 5 bases, and 15 bases had no gene match. Per the germline V gene, CDR1 is SGHDN and CDR2 is FVKESK. In the original workflow: Nucleated cell number was recorded as an estimate derived from reference gene primer amplification. Generated by immunoSEQ multiplex PCR, the TCRdb table keeps only in-frame clones and is missing some. V and J calls and clone size are as listed in that table; D and trimming were resolved from the DNA. This table holds roughly 71,000 clones, around four fifths found once. This clonotype was obtained from a woman of 80 years or more with acute or convalescent COVID-19. Sample: peripheral blood. This chain links TRBV14 with TRBJ2-1; 7 bases map to TRBD2. The CDR3, as DNA: TGTGCCAGCAGCGCCCGACTAGCCCACTTGGGGGATGAGCAGTTCTTC. It specifies CASSARLAHLGDEQFF.